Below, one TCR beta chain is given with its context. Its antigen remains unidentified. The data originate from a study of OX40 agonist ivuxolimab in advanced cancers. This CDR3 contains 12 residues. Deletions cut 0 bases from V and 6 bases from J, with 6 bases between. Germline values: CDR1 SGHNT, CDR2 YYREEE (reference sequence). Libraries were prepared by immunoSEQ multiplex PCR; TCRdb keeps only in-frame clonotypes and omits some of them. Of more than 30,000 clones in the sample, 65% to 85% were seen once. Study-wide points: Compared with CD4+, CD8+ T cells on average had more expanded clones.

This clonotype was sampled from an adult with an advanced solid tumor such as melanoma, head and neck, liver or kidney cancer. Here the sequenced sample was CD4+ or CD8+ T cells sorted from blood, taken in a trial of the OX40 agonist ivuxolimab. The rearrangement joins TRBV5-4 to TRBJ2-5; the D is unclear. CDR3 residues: CASSLGAKTQYF. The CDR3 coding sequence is TGTGCCAGCAGCTTGGGTGCGAAGACCCAGTACTTC. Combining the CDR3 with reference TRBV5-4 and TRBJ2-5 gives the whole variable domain ETGVTQSPTHLIKTRGQQVTLRCSSQSGHNTVSWYQQALGQGPQFIFQYYREEENGRGNFPPRFSGLQFPNYSSELNVNALELDDSALYLCASSLGAKTQYFGPGTRLLVL.